This entry lists 31 T cell receptor beta chains sequenced from one sample in a study of cytomegalovirus exposure and HLA in healthy donors. 13 Jbeta primers and 60 Vbeta primers were used for the PCR. Assay used: immunoSEQ multiplex PCR; TCRdb lists only in-frame clones, some missing. The repertoire holds approximately 200,000 clones, with 60% to 85% as singletons. The sequenced sample consisted of PBMCs. The receptors were gathered from a girl aged 5-17 years in good health and CMV-seropositive.

The chain recombines TRBV4-1 with TRBJ1-2; D is unresolved. Looked up from germline, CDR1 is MGHRA and CDR2 is YSYEKL. Trimming cost V 1 base and J 2 bases, with 11 bases left between them. CDR3 size: 15 residues. In DNA form, the CDR3 reads TGCGCCAGCAGCCAAGGTTTAGAGGGAAACTATGGCTACACCTTC. It encodes CASSQGLEGNYGYTF.

This clone was detected only a few times. The rearrangement joins TRBV6-5 to TRBJ1-2, with 9 bases lining up with TRBD1. This CDR3 is 14 amino acids long. Germline CDR1 reads MNHEY; CDR2 reads SVGAGI. Losses at the gene ends were 5 bases for V and 4 bases for J; bases not matched to a gene: 5. The CDR3: CASSHRGRGYGYTF. The CDR3 DNA reads as TGTGCCAGCAGTCACAGGGGGCGAGGCTATGGCTACACCTTC.

This clone was seen a handful of times. The same CDR3 can be traced to other DNA sequences in this sample. The rearrangement links TRBV4-3 to TRBJ2-7; 8 nucleotides line up with TRBD1. V lost 3 bases to trimming and J lost 1 base; unmatched junction nucleotides: 2. The germline CDR1 and CDR2 sequences are LGHNA and YSLEER. This CDR3 is built from 14 residues. In DNA, the CDR3 is TGCGCCAGCAGCCACGGACAGGGTTCCTACGAGCAGTACTTC. It is translated as CASSHGQGSYEQYF.

The chain combines TRBV11-2 with TRBJ2-3, with D maybe TRBD2 (6 bases). CDR1 and CDR2 from the germline V gene are SGHAT and FQNNGV. V lost 7 bases and J 3 bases, leaving 14 bases between the germline ends. The CDR3 covers 14 residues. CDR3 sequence: CASNSEGRTDTQYF. In DNA, the CDR3 is TGTGCCAGCAACTCAGAGGGGAGGACAGATACGCAGTATTTT.

In its sample, this clone was seen once. The CDR3 loop is CASSPFGVAGGYEQYF. CDR3 bases: TGTGCCAGCAGCCCCTTCGGGGTAGCGGGGGGGTACGAGCAGTACTTC. J is TRBJ2-7 and V is TRBV7-8; the match to TRBD2 covers 11 bases. CDR1 is SGHVS and CDR2 is FQNEAQ in the germline V gene. The CDR3 spans 16 residues. V shed 5 bases, J shed 4 bases, and the junction held 10 bases outside the gene matches.

The chain links TRBV2 to TRBJ1-5; 7 bases are a match to TRBD1. The CDR3 sequence is 13 residues long. The V and J ends lost 6 bases and 2 bases, in that order; junction bases with no gene match: 1. The germline CDR1 and CDR2 sequences are SNHLY and FYNNEI. The CDR3 nucleotides are TGTGCCAGCAGGGGGACAGGCAATCAGCCCCAGCATTTT. It specifies CASRGTGNQPQHF.

The chain links TRBV18 to TRBJ1-2; no firm D call. Trimming took off 3 bases at V and 3 bases at J, with 8 bases between the two ends. Germline loops: CDR1 KGHSH, CDR2 LQKENI. The CDR3 length is 13 residues. This CDR3 is CASSPDFDYGYTF. The CDR3 nucleotides read TGTGCCAGCTCACCGGACTTTGACTATGGCTACACCTTC.

This clone was counted between two and nine times. V is TRBV11-2 and J is TRBJ2-7; tentative D call: TRBD2 (6 bases). The V end lost 6 bases, the J end lost 6 bases, and 18 bases lay between the germline ends. The CDR3 length is 14 residues. Germline loops: CDR1 SGHAT, CDR2 FQNNGV. CDR3 DNA: TGTGCCAGCAGTAAAGACCCCACTAGCAGCGAGCAGTACTTC. Its protein product is CASSKDPTSSEQYF.

The J gene is TRBJ2-4, the V gene TRBV13; TRBD2 matches at 8 bases. Germline CDR1 reads PRHDT; CDR2 reads FYEKMQ (reference sequence). This CDR3 spans 17 amino acids. V lost 2 bases to trimming and J lost 7 bases; unmatched junction nucleotides: 13. The CDR3 spells CASSLPKAGTRGNIQYF. For the CDR3, the DNA is TGTGCCAGCAGCTTACCAAAAGCGGGGACTAGGGGCAACATTCAGTACTTC. The whole variable domain, remainder taken from reference TRBV13 and TRBJ2-4, is AAGVIQSPRHLIKEKRETATLKCYPIPRHDTVYWYQQGPGQDPQFLISFYEKMQSDKGSIPDRFSAQQFSDYHSELNMSSLELGDSALYFCASSLPKAGTRGNIQYFGAGTRLSVL.

In nucleotides, the CDR3 is TGTGCCAGCAGCCTTCAGGAAACCACTGAAGCTTTCTTT. Residues: CASSLQETTEAFF. The chain carries TRBV14 and TRBJ1-1; D call uncertain. The CDR3 sequence is 13 residues long. V lost 4 bases and J 4 bases, leaving 10 bases between the germline ends. Germline assignment: CDR1 SGHDN and CDR2 FVKESK.

The gene calls are TRBV9 and TRBJ1-2; D is ambiguous. Germline V gives CDR1 SGDLS, CDR2 YYNGEE. Trimming cost V 0 bases and J 8 bases, with 11 bases left between them. This CDR3 comprises 13 residues. CDR3 residues: CASSVVSGGGYTF. CDR3 bases: TGTGCCAGCAGCGTAGTGTCAGGTGGCGGCTACACCTTC.

The chain couples TRBV13 to TRBJ2-3; D is possibly TRBD2 (5 bases). The CDR3 has 14 amino acids. Trimming removed 5 bases from V and 0 bases from J, with 9 bases in between. The V gene's germline CDR1 is PRHDT and CDR2 FYEKMQ (reference sequence). The CDR3: CASSPRTSTDTQYF. The CDR3, as DNA: TGTGCCAGCAGCCCCAGGACTAGCACAGATACGCAGTATTTT.

V usage is TRBV6-6 and J usage is TRBJ1-6; 7 nucleotides match TRBD1. CDR1 is MNHNY, CDR2 SVGAGI, per germline (reference sequence). With V trimmed by 6 bases and J by 6 bases, 5 bases remained unmatched. The CDR3 has 14 amino acids. As DNA, the CDR3 is TGTGCCAGCAGAACGACAGGGTTTAATTCACCCCTCCACTTT. Protein sequence: CASRTTGFNSPLHF.

The table lists this clone with a few counts. This CDR3 is CASSPRAGASDTQYF. The DNA for the CDR3 is TGTGCCAGCTCCCCTCGAGCGGGGGCCTCGGATACGCAGTATTTT. The chain carries TRBV6-4 and TRBJ2-3; TRBD2 matches 8 bases. Trimming took 8 bases from V and 6 from J; bases not matched to a gene: 13. The CDR3 sequence is 15 residues long. Germline CDR1 and CDR2: MRHNA and SNTAGT.

This clone was counted once. The chain is built from TRBV5-1 and TRBJ1-1; the D is unclear. Germline CDR1 and CDR2: SGHRS and YFSETQ. The V gene lost 4 bases and the J gene lost 0 bases, with 13 bases spanning the gap. CDR3 length: 15 residues. Here the CDR3 reads CASSDLQKMNTEAFF. The CDR3, as DNA: TGCGCCAGCAGCGACCTACAGAAAATGAACACTGAAGCTTTCTTT.

The chain joins TRBV6-5 to TRBJ2-5; TRBD2 is a possible D gene (7 bases). The CDR3 loop spans 15 amino acids. The V end lost 6 bases, the J end lost 2 bases, and 16 bases lay between the germline ends. The germline CDR1 and CDR2 sequences are MNHEY and SVGAGI. The CDR3 DNA sequence: TGTGCCAGCAGAGAGGGGGGGGGCCCGCAAGAGACCCAGTACTTC. This translates into CASREGGGPQETQYF.

This chain joins TRBV19 and TRBJ1-2; TRBD1 might be the D (5 bases). The V end was cut by 11 bases, the J end by 2 bases, with 15 bases between. Germline lookup yields CDR1 LNHDA and CDR2 SQIVND (reference sequence). The CDR3 totals 13 residues. CDR3 coding DNA: TGTGCCGGCCGGGACTCAGAAAACTATGGCTACACCTTC. It translates to CAGRDSENYGYTF.

The chain recombines TRBV4-3 with TRBJ1-2, with D possibly matching TRBD1 (5 bases). CDR3 length: 14 residues. Germline CDR1 reads LGHNA; CDR2 reads YSLEER. Trimming removed 2 bases at V and 4 bases at J, with 11 bases between. The CDR3 region is CASSQSGVGYGYTF. The CDR3 DNA is TGCGCCAGCAGCCAATCGGGGGTAGGCTATGGCTACACCTTC.

This chain joins TRBV11-3 and TRBJ1-3; TRBD1 is a possible D gene (5 bases). V was cut by 4 bases and J by 2 bases, with 15 bases left in between. Germline lookup yields CDR1 SGHNT and CDR2 YENEEA. The CDR3 runs to 16 residues. CDR3 nucleotide sequence: TGTGCCAGCAGCTACTCCCTCCCAGGGCCTGGAAACACCATATATTTT. Its protein product is CASSYSLPGPGNTIYF.

J is TRBJ2-4 and V is TRBV18, with D maybe TRBD1 (6 bases). The CDR3 is 14 residues long. V was shortened by 4 bases and J by 5 bases, with 12 bases between the two germline ends. The germline gives CDR1 KGHSH, CDR2 LQKENI. CDR3 sequence: CASSRGQKENIQYF. The CDR3 coding sequence is TGTGCCAGCTCACGTGGACAGAAGGAAAACATTCAGTACTTC.

In this sample, this clone turned up a few times. The chain recombines TRBV5-1 with TRBJ2-2; 9 bases fit TRBD1. The CDR3 has 18 residues. Germline loops: CDR1 SGHRS, CDR2 YFSETQ. J was trimmed by 2 bases and V by 0 bases; bases with no gene match: 8. As DNA, the CDR3 is TGCGCCAGCAGCTTGGCCCAAGGACAGGGGATCAACACCGGGGAGCTGTTTTTT. Translated, it gives CASSLAQGQGINTGELFF.

The gene calls are TRBV29-1 and TRBJ1-2; 9 bases are shared with TRBD1. The CDR3 has 12 amino acids. V lost 6 bases, J lost 6 bases, and 5 bases stayed unmatched. Germline loops: CDR1 SQVTM, CDR2 ANQGSEA. Written as DNA, the CDR3 is TGCAGCGTGTCCCGGACAGGGGATGGCTACACCTTC. It specifies CSVSRTGDGYTF.

This clone was recorded a few times. The chain recombines TRBV19 with TRBJ2-1, with TRBD1 identical over 9 bases. The germline gives CDR1 LNHDA, CDR2 SQIVND (reference sequence). With 3 bases clipped from V and 8 bases from J, the junction kept 11 bases outside the gene matches. The length of the CDR3 is 16 residues. CDR3 in amino acids: CASSILQGARLDEQFF. The CDR3 bases are TGTGCCAGTAGTATCCTACAGGGGGCTAGGCTGGATGAGCAGTTCTTC.

The chain joins TRBV19 to TRBJ1-4; tentatively, D is TRBD1 (6 bases). The length of the CDR3 is 14 residues. Germline V lookup: CDR1 LNHDA, CDR2 SQIVND (reference sequence). V lost 6 bases and J lost 11, with 19 bases in between. The CDR3 nucleotides read TGTGCCAGTAGAGTTGGGACAAGGATCGGGAAACTGTTTTTT. Amino acids: CASRVGTRIGKLFF.

This clone showed up just once. V gene TRBV5-6 combines with J gene TRBJ2-5, with TRBD2 as a possible D gene (7 bases). The CDR3 is 14 residues long. V lost 2 bases to trimming and J lost 2 bases, with 10 bases between them. Germline V gene data show CDR1 as SGHDT and CDR2 as YYEEEE. CDR3 sequence: CASSLRGAQETQYF. The CDR3, as DNA: TGTGCCAGCAGCTTACGGGGGGCACAAGAGACCCAGTACTTC.

The rearrangement links TRBV5-4 to TRBJ2-5; 9 nucleotides match TRBD2. V dropped 2 bases and J dropped 2; count of bases not matched to a gene: 10. This CDR3 is built from 17 residues. The germline CDR1 and CDR2 sequences are SGHNT and YYREEE (reference sequence). CDR3 sequence: CASSLRSGGPIQETQYF. In DNA, the CDR3 is TGTGCCAGCAGCTTACGGAGCGGGGGGCCCATTCAAGAGACCCAGTACTTC.

This clone was recorded only once. One junction end disagrees with the germline gene, perhaps due to a read error. This chain connects TRBV7-9 to TRBJ2-7, with 16 nucleotides matching TRBD2. Germline loops: CDR1 SEHNR, CDR2 FQNEAQ (reference sequence). This CDR3 comprises 16 residues. The CDR3 loop reads CSSSAPGLAGGLEQYF. Written as DNA, the CDR3 is TGTTCCAGCAGCGCCCCGGGACTAGCGGGGGGGCTTGAGCAGTACTTC.

This chain links TRBV5-4 with TRBJ2-3, with D unclear. Trimming removed 5 bases from V and 1 base from J, with 8 bases in between. CDR1 and CDR2 (germline): SGHNT, YYREEE (reference sequence). This CDR3 spans 13 amino acids. The CDR3 region is CASRLRGTDTQYF. CDR3 coding DNA: TGTGCCAGCAGGCTTCGGGGCACAGATACGCAGTATTTT.

The table lists this clone with a count of one. This chain links TRBV4-3 with TRBJ1-1; 12 bases are shared with TRBD1. The CDR3 extends over 15 amino acids. From germline, CDR1 is LGHNA and CDR2 YSLEER. V trimming: 3 bases; J trimming: 6 bases; junction bases outside the gene matches: 5. The CDR3 loop reads CASSQPGQGAPEAFF. The CDR3 DNA is TGCGCCAGCAGCCAGCCGGGACAGGGGGCACCTGAAGCTTTCTTT.

This clone came up a few times. The chain couples TRBV27 to TRBJ2-5, with D uncertain. TRBJ2-7 matches the DNA end more closely, so the J call is doubtful. CDR3 length: 15 amino acids. CDR1 MNHEY and CDR2 SMNVEV come from the germline V gene (reference sequence). The CDR3 nucleotides are TGTGCCAGCAGTTTATCGCAGGAAGGCCCGTACGAGCAGTACTTC. This encodes CASSLSQEGPYEQYF.

The rearrangement links TRBV4-2 to TRBJ1-2, with no clear D. The V gene lost 0 bases and the J gene lost 6 bases, with 14 bases spanning the gap. The CDR3 is 15 amino acids. Germline loops: CDR1 LGHNA, CDR2 YNFKEQ. CDR3 sequence: CASSQEIGYSDGYTF. The CDR3, as DNA: TGTGCCAGCAGCCAAGAAATTGGTTATTCAGATGGCTACACCTTC.